This is a list of T cell receptor beta chains from one sample in a study of blood T cell repertoires in COVID-19. Generated by immunoSEQ multiplex PCR, the TCRdb table keeps only in-frame clones and is missing some. The sample has about 230,000 clones, roughly 85% seen once. Sequencing input: peripheral blood. The receptor set was obtained from a man between 40 and 49 years old with acute or convalescent COVID-19. CDR3s include the opening cysteine and the closing phenylalanine or tryptophan. A D gene is named only where the DNA matches it firmly. Clone sizes are given selectively: once, few, many, or a class where the clone is expanded.

D	V	size	J	CDR3	DNA
-	TRBV28	-	TRBJ2-7	CASSLDSLSYEQYF	TGTGCCAGCAGTTTGGACAGTCTCTCCTACGAGCAGTACTTC
TRBD2	TRBV24-1	-	TRBJ2-3	CATSDLWLAGPRDRGTQYF	TGTGCCACCAGTGATTTATGGCTAGCGGGGCCCAGGGATAGAGGTACGCAGTATTTT
TRBD1	TRBV5-1	-	TRBJ2-2	CASSFFYGQVVGELFF	TGCGCCAGCAGCTTTTTCTACGGACAGGTTGTCGGGGAGCTGTTTTTT
-	TRBV7-9	-	TRBJ2-2	CASSLGQTGELFF	TGTGCCAGCAGTCTAGGACAAACCGGGGAGCTGTTTTTT
TRBD2	TRBV9	-	TRBJ2-7	CASSARLAPGYEQYF	TGTGCCAGCAGCGCCAGACTAGCCCCAGGGTACGAGCAGTACTTC
-	TRBV20-1	-	TRBJ1-2	CSATEGAGYTF	TGCAGTGCTACCGAAGGGGCGGGCTACACCTTC
TRBD1	TRBV28	once	TRBJ1-6	CASSLPGTGINSPLHF	TGTGCCAGCAGTTTACCGGGGACAGGGATCAACTCACCCCTCCACTTT
-	TRBV18	-	TRBJ2-7	CASSPEGYEQYF	TGTGCCAGCTCACCGGAGGGATACGAGCAGTACTTC
-	TRBV3-1/TRBV3-2	-	TRBJ2-5	CASSQTVSRETQYF	TGTGCCAGCAGCCAAACGGTTAGCAGAGAGACCCAGTACTTC
-	TRBV14	-	TRBJ2-7	CASSYDEGYEQYF	TGTGCCAGCAGCTACGACGAGGGTTACGAGCAGTACTTC
-	TRBV7-2	-	TRBJ1-2	CASRPDSIEGYTF	TGTGCCAGCAGACCTGACAGTATCGAGGGCTACACCTTC
-	TRBV6-5	-	TRBJ2-5	CASSYSPPAHSETQYF	TGTGCCAGCAGTTACTCGCCCCCAGCGCATAGCGAGACCCAGTACTTC
-	TRBV5-6	-	TRBJ2-3	CASSLGGAAARTDTQYF	TGTGCCAGCAGCTTGGGGGGCGCGGCCGCCCGGACAGATACGCAGTATTTT
-	TRBV19	few	TRBJ2-7	CASSLSASTGRFYEQYF	TGTGCCAGTAGTCTATCTGCTTCGACAGGGAGGTTTTACGAGCAGTACTTC
-	TRBV11-3	-	TRBJ1-2	CASSLDSKSGEGYTF	TGTGCCAGCAGCTTAGATTCTAAATCCGGTGAAGGCTACACCTTC
-	TRBV11-2	-	TRBJ2-7	CASSRTDSYEQYF	TGTGCCAGCAGCCGGACAGATTCCTACGAGCAGTACTTC
TRBD2	TRBV11-2	-	TRBJ2-1	CASSFRGGSSYNEQFF	TGTGCCAGCAGCTTCCGCGGGGGGAGCTCCTACAATGAGCAGTTCTTC
-	TRBV10-3	-	TRBJ1-1	CAISETGGNTEAFF	TGTGCCATCAGTGAAACCGGAGGGAACACTGAAGCTTTCTTT
TRBD1	TRBV29-1	-	TRBJ1-1	CSVGGQGQGGTEAFF	TGCAGCGTGGGGGGACAGGGGCAGGGTGGCACTGAAGCTTTCTTT
-	TRBV6-5	-	TRBJ2-2	CASRGGSNTGELFF	TGTGCCAGCAGAGGGGGTTCGAACACCGGGGAGCTGTTTTTT
TRBD1	TRBV3-1/TRBV3-2	-	TRBJ2-7	CASSVTPGQGAKEQYF	TGTGCCAGCAGTGTTACCCCGGGACAGGGGGCAAAGGAGCAGTACTTC
-	TRBV4-3	-	TRBJ2-1	CASSQEAAYEQFF	TGCGCCAGCAGCCAAGAAGCTGCCTATGAGCAGTTCTTC
TRBD1	TRBV18	-	TRBJ1-2	CASSSGDRGFNGYTF	TGTGCCAGCTCATCGGGGGACAGGGGCTTTAATGGCTACACCTTC
-	TRBV6-5	-	TRBJ1-1	CASTGLGAFF	TGTGCCAGCACAGGGCTCGGCGCTTTCTTT
-	TRBV7-9	-	TRBJ1-6	CASSPAGYGSPLHF	TGTGCCAGCAGCCCAGCCGGGTACGGTTCACCCCTCCACTTT
-	TRBV13	-	TRBJ1-5	CASSLNRNQPQHF	TGTGCCAGCAGCTTAAACAGAAATCAGCCCCAGCATTTT
-	TRBV15	-	TRBJ1-2	CATSRDNSNYGYTF	TGTGCCACCAGCAGAGATAACAGCAACTATGGCTACACCTTC
-	TRBV7-8	-	TRBJ1-5	CASSLERGQGMSQPQHF	TGTGCCAGCAGCTTAGAAAGAGGGCAGGGGATGAGCCAGCCCCAGCATTTT
TRBD1	TRBV12-3/TRBV12-4	-	TRBJ1-2	CASRPQGAGYTF	TGTGCCAGCAGGCCACAGGGGGCTGGCTACACCTTC
TRBD1	TRBV5-4	-	TRBJ1-4	CASSTQGTVNEKLFF	TGTGCCAGCAGTACCCAGGGGACAGTTAATGAAAAACTGTTTTTT
TRBD2	TRBV5-6	-	TRBJ2-5	CASSLGLAGGPEETQYF	TGTGCCAGCAGCTTGGGCCTAGCGGGGGGCCCGGAAGAGACCCAGTACTTC
TRBD1	TRBV5-1	-	TRBJ1-2	CASSLVQGGNYGYTF	TGCGCCAGCAGCTTGGTCCAGGGGGGTAACTATGGCTACACCTTC
-	TRBV2	-	TRBJ1-6	CASAGGTTYNSPLHF	TGTGCCAGCGCCGGGGGGACAACCTATAATTCACCCCTCCACTTT
-	TRBV5-6	once	TRBJ1-1	CASSLERGLNTEAFF	TGTGCCAGCAGCTTAGAGCGGGGCCTGAACACTGAAGCTTTCTTT
-	TRBV19	few	TRBJ1-5	CASSPQGWGSNQPQHF	TGTGCCAGTAGTCCTCAGGGGTGGGGTAGCAATCAGCCCCAGCATTTT
TRBD1	TRBV7-9	-	TRBJ1-1	CASSVGGSVTEAFF	TGTGCCAGCAGCGTAGGGGGCTCAGTCACTGAAGCTTTCTTT
TRBD1	TRBV3-1/TRBV3-2	-	TRBJ2-4	CASSLRQGKNIQYF	TGTGCCAGCAGCCTTCGACAGGGCAAAAACATTCAGTACTTC
TRBD1	TRBV4-1	-	TRBJ1-2	CASSQETGANYGYTF	TGCGCCAGCAGCCAAGAAACAGGGGCTAACTATGGCTACACCTTC
TRBD1	TRBV11-2	-	TRBJ2-3	CASSLEGGADTQYF	TGTGCCAGCAGCTTAGAAGGGGGCGCAGATACGCAGTATTTT
TRBD1	TRBV7-8	-	TRBJ2-1	CASSLHDRGSYNEQFF	TGTGCCAGCAGCTTGCACGACAGGGGCTCCTACAATGAGCAGTTCTTC
-	TRBV7-8	-	TRBJ2-3	CASSSPPSLDTQYF	TGTGCCAGCAGCTCTCCCCCTAGTTTAGATACGCAGTATTTT
TRBD1	TRBV4-3	once	TRBJ1-2	CASSQEADRAAGYTF	TGCGCCAGCAGCCAAGAGGCGGACAGGGCGGCTGGCTACACCTTC
-	TRBV21-1	-	TRBJ1-1	CASSKPGRGWNTEAFF	TGTGCCAGCAGCAAACCGGGCAGGGGTTGGAACACTGAAGCTTTCTTT
-	TRBV7-2	-	TRBJ1-4	CASSPDRYNEKLFF	TGTGCCAGCAGCCCAGACAGATATAATGAAAAACTGTTTTTT
-	TRBV30	-	TRBJ2-1	CAWSPAGLNEQFF	TGTGCCTGGAGTCCCGCGGGACTGAATGAGCAGTTCTTC
TRBD1	TRBV7-2	-	TRBJ1-4	CASSLDRVSEKLFF	TGTGCCAGCAGCTTGGACAGGGTCTCGGAAAAACTGTTTTTT
TRBD2	TRBV9	-	TRBJ2-1	CASSAQAGGLLANEQFF	TGTGCCAGCAGCGCTCAAGCGGGGGGGCTGTTGGCCAATGAGCAGTTCTTC
-	TRBV6-4	-	TRBJ1-1	CASSSAEAFF	TGTGCCAGCAGTAGCGCTGAAGCTTTCTTT
TRBD2	TRBV11-2	-	TRBJ2-2	CASSTLAGNTGELFF	TGTGCCAGCAGCACCTTAGCGGGGAACACCGGGGAGCTGTTTTTT
-	TRBV5-1	once	TRBJ2-5	CASSFQGWQQETQYF	TGCGCCAGCAGCTTTCAGGGGTGGCAGCAAGAGACCCAGTACTTC
-	TRBV11-2	-	TRBJ2-1	CASSVGAVNEQFF	TGTGCCAGCAGCGTAGGAGCGGTGAATGAGCAGTTCTTC
-	TRBV7-7	-	TRBJ2-7	CASSSSIQTSYEQYF	TGTGCTAGCAGCTCGTCCATACAGACCTCCTACGAGCAGTACTTC
-	TRBV7-2	once	TRBJ1-2	CASSLGQNYGYTF	TGTGCCAGCAGTTTAGGACAAAACTATGGCTACACCTTC
TRBD2	TRBV4-3	-	TRBJ2-1	CASSQDSGTYNEQFF	TGCGCCAGCAGCCAAGATAGCGGGACCTACAATGAGCAGTTCTTC
-	TRBV5-6	-	TRBJ1-1	CASSPYLNTEAFF	TGTGCCAGCAGCCCTTATCTGAACACTGAAGCTTTCTTT
TRBD1	TRBV5-6	-	TRBJ1-1	CASSWDRHKNTEAFF	TGTGCCAGCAGCTGGGACAGGCACAAGAACACTGAAGCTTTCTTT
TRBD1	TRBV28	-	TRBJ1-5	CASSLDRGPQPQHF	TGTGCCAGCAGTTTGGACAGGGGGCCTCAGCCCCAGCATTTT